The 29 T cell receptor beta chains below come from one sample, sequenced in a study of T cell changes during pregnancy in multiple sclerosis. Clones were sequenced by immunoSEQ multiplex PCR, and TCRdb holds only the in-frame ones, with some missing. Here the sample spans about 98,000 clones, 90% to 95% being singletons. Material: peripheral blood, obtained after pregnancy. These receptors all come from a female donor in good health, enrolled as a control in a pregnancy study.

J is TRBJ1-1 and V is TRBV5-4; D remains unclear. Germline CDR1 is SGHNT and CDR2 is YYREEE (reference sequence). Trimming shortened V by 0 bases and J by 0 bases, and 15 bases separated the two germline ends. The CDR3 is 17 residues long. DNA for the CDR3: TGTGCCAGCAGCTTGGATTTGGATAGCTGGATGAACACTGAAGCTTTCTTT. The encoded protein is CASSLDLDSWMNTEAFF.

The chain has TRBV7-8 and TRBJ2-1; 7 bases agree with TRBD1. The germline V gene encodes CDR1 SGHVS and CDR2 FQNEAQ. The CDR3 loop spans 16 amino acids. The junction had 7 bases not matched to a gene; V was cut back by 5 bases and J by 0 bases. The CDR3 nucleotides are TGTGCCAGCAGCCCAGAGACAGGGAGCTCCTACAATGAGCAGTTCTTC. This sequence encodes CASSPETGSSYNEQFF. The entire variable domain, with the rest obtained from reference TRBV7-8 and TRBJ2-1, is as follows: GAGVSQSPRYKVAKRGQDVALRCDPISGHVSLFWYQQALGQGPEFLTYFQNEAQLDKSGLPSDRFFAERPEGSVSTLKIQRTQQEDSAVYLCASSPETGSSYNEQFFGPGTRLTVL.

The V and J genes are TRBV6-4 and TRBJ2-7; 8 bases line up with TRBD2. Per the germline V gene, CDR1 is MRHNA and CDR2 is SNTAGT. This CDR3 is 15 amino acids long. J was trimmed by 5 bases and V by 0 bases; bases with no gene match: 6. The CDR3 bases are TGTGCCAGCAGTGACTCTACGGGAGGGCCCAACGAGCAGTACTTC. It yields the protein CASSDSTGGPNEQYF.

The CDR3 nucleotides are TGTGCCAGCAGCTCGGGAGCGGGAGGGTCTACAGATACGCAGTATTTT. This sequence encodes CASSSGAGGSTDTQYF. The chain joins TRBV7-9 to TRBJ2-3; TRBD2 matches at 10 bases. Germline-derived CDR1 and CDR2 are SEHNR and FQNEAQ (reference sequence). The trim removed 4 bases at V and 3 bases at J, leaving 7 bases unmatched. The CDR3 runs to 16 residues.

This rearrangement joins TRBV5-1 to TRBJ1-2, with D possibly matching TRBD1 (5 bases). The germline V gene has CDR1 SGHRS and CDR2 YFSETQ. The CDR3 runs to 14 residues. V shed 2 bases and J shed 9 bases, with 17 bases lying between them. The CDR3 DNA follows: TGCGCCAGCAGCTTAGGGGAAACCTTGAATAGCTACACCTTC. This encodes CASSLGETLNSYTF.

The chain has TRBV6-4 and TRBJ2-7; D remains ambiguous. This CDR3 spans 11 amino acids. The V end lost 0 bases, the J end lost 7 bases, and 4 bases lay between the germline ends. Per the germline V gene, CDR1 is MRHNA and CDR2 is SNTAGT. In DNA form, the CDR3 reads TGTGCCAGCAGTGACTCGAGGGAGCAGTACTTC. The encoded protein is CASSDSREQYF.

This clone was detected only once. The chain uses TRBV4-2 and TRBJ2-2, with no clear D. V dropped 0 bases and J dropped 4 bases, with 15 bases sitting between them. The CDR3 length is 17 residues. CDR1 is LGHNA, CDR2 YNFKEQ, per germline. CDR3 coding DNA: TGTGCCAGCAGCCAAGAACCCAAGGAGATTTTCACCGGGGAGCTGTTTTTT. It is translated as CASSQEPKEIFTGELFF.

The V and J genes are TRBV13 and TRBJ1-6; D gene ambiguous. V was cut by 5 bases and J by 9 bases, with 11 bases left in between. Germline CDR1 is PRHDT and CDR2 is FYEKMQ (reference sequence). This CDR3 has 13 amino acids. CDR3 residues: CASSMELSSPLHF. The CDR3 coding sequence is TGTGCCAGCAGCATGGAGTTGAGTTCACCCCTCCACTTT.

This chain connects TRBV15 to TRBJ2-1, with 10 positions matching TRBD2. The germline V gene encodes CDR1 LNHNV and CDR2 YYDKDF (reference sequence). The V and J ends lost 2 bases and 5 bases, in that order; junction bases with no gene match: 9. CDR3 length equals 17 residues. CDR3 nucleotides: TGTGCCACCAGCAGATCTCTCGGGACTAGCGTACACAATGAGCAGTTCTTC. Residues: CATSRSLGTSVHNEQFF.

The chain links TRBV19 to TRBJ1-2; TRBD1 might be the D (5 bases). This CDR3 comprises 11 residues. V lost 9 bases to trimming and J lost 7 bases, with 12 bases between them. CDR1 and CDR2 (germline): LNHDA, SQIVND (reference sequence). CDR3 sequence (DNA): TGTGCCAGCCTGGCGGGGCGTGGCTACACCTTC. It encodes CASLAGRGYTF. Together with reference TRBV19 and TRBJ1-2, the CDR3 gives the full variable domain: DGGITQSPKYLFRKEGQNVTLSCEQNLNHDAMYWYRQDPGQGLRLIYYSQIVNDFQKGDIAEGYSVSREKKESFPLTVTSAQKNPTAFYLCASLAGRGYTFGSGTRLTVV.

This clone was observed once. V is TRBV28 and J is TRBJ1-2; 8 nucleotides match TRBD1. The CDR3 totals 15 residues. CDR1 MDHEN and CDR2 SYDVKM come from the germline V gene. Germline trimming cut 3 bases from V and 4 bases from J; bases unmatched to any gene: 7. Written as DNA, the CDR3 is TGTGCCAGCAGTTTTGGGGCAGGGGGCGGCTATGGCTACACCTTC. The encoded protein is CASSFGAGGGYGYTF.

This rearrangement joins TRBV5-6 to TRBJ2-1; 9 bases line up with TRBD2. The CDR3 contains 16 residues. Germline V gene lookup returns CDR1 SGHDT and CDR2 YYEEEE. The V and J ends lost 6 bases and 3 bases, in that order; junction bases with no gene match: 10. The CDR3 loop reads CASTLPSGGYYNEQFF. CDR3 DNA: TGTGCCAGCACCCTACCCAGCGGGGGGTACTACAATGAGCAGTTCTTC.

Written as DNA, the CDR3 is TGTGCCAGCAGTTTTGCTGGGGGGAGCAATCAGCCCCAGCATTTT. Protein product: CASSFAGGSNQPQHF. The chain recombines TRBV5-4 with TRBJ1-5, with TRBD1 as a possible D gene (5 bases). V was shortened by 5 bases and J by 1 base, with 13 bases between the two germline ends. There are 15 residues in the CDR3. Germline V gene lookup returns CDR1 SGHNT and CDR2 YYREEE (reference sequence).

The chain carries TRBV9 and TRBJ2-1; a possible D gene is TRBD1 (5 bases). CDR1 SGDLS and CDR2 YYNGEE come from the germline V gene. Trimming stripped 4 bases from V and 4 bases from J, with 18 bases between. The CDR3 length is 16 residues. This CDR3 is CASSNSQGGMYNEQFF. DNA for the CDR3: TGTGCCAGCAGCAACAGCCAGGGCGGCATGTACAATGAGCAGTTCTTC.

This CDR3 reads CASRSRGETQYF. CDR3 coding DNA: TGTGCCAGCAGGAGCAGGGGAGAGACCCAGTACTTC. The genes are TRBV25-1 and TRBJ2-5; possible D gene TRBD1, 6 bases. The CDR3 is 12 residues long. Germline CDR1 reads MGHDK; CDR2 reads SYGVNS. Trimming took 6 bases from V and 4 from J, leaving 9 bases between them.

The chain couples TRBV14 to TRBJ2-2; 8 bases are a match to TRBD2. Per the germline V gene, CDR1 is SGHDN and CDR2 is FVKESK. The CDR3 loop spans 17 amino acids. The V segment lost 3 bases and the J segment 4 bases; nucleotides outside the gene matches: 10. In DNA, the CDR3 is TGTGCCAGCAGCCAGGACAGCGGGAGCTGGGGCACCGGGGAGCTGTTTTTT. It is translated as CASSQDSGSWGTGELFF.

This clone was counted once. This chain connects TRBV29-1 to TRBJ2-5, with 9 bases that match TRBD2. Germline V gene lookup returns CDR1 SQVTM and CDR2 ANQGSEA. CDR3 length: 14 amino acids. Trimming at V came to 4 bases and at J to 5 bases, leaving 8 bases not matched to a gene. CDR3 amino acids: CSVARGGSEETQYF. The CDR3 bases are TGCAGCGTTGCGCGGGGGGGCTCGGAGGAGACCCAGTACTTC.

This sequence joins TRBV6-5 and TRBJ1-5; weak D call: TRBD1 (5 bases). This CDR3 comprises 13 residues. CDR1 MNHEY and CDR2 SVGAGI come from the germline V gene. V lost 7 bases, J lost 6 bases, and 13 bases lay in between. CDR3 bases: TGTGCCAGCACCCGGACATTCGGTCAGCCCCAGCATTTT. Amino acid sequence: CASTRTFGQPQHF.

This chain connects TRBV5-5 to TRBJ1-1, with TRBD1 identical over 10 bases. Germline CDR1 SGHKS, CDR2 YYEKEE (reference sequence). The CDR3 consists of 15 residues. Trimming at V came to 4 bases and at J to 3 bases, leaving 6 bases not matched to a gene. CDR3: CASSKRQGADTEAFF. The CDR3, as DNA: TGTGCCAGCAGCAAAAGACAGGGGGCGGACACTGAAGCTTTCTTT.

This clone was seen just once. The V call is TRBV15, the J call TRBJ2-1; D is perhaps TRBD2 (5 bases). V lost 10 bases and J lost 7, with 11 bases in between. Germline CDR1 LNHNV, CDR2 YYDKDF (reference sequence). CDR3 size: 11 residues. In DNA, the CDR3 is TGTGCCATCCTTAGCGAAAATGAGCAGTTCTTC. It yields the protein CAILSENEQFF. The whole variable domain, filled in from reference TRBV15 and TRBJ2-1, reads DAMVIQNPRYQVTQFGKPVTLSCSQTLNHNVMYWYQQKSSQAPKLLFHYYDKDFNNEADTPDNFQSRRPNTSFCFLDIRSPGLGDTAMYLCAILSENEQFFGPGTRLTVL.

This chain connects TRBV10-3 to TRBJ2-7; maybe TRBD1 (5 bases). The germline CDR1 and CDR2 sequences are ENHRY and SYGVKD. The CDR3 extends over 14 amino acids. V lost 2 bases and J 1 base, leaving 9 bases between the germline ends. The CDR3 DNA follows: TGTGCCATCAGTGAGGCGGCAGGGTCCTACGAGCAGTACTTC. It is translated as CAISEAAGSYEQYF.

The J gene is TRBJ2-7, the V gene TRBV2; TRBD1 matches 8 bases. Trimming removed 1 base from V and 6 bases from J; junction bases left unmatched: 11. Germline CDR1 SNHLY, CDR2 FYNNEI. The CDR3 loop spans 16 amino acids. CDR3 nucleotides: TGTGCCAGCAGTGAAGGTTTGGGGACAGGTACGTCCGAGCAGTACTTC. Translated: CASSEGLGTGTSEQYF.

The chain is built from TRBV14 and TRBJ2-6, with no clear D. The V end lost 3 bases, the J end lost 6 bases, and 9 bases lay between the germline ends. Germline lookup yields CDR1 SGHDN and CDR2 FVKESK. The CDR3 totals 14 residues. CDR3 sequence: CASSQAGVANVLTF. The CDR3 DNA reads TGTGCCAGCAGCCAGGCAGGTGTGGCCAACGTCCTGACTTTC.

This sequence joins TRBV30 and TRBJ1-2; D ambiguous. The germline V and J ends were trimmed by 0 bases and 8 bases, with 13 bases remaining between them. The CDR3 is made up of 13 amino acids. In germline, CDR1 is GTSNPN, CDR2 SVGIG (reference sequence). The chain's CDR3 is CAWSVRLSGGYTF. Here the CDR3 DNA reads TGTGCCTGGAGTGTACGATTGAGCGGAGGCTACACCTTC.

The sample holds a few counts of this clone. The CDR3 spells CASQGFDQPQHF. CDR3 nucleotide sequence: TGTGCCAGTCAGGGTTTCGATCAGCCCCAGCATTTT. The chain is built from TRBV25-1 and TRBJ1-5, with a tentative D call TRBD1 (5 bases). The V end was cut by 9 bases, the J end by 5 bases, with 11 bases between. The CDR3 loop spans 12 amino acids. Germline CDR1 reads MGHDK; CDR2 reads SYGVNS.

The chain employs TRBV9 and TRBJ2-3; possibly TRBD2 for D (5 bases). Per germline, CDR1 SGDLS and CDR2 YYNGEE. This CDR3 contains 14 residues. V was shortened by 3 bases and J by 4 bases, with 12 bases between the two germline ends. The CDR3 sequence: CASSAQLASDTQYF. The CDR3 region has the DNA TGTGCCAGCAGCGCACAGCTAGCTTCAGATACGCAGTATTTT.

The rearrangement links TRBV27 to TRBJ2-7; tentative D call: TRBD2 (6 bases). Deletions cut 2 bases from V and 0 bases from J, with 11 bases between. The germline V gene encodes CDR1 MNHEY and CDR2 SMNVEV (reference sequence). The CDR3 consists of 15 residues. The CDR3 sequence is CASSLRDSISYEQYF. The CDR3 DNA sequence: TGTGCCAGCAGTTTAAGGGACTCCATCTCCTACGAGCAGTACTTC.

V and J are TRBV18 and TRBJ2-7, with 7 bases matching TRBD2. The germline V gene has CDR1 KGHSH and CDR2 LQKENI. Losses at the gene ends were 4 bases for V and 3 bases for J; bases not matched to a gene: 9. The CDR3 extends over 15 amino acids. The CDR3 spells CASSHSGTRGYEQYF. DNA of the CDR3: TGTGCCAGCTCACACAGCGGGACGCGAGGCTACGAGCAGTACTTC.

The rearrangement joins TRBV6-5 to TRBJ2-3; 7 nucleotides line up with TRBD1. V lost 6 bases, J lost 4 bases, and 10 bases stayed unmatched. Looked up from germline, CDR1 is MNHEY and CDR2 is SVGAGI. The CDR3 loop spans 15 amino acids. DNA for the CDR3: TGTGCCAGCAGCAACAGGGGCCGAGAGGCAGATACGCAGTATTTT. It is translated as CASSNRGREADTQYF.